The sample holds many counts of the clone carrying this T cell receptor (beta chain). Its antigen is currently unknown. This CDR3 is 14 amino acids long. The germline CDR1 and CDR2 sequences are MDHEN and SYDVKM. The V gene lost 2 bases and the J gene lost 0 bases, with 7 bases spanning the gap. The data belong to a study of early T cells in non-severe SARS-CoV-2 infection. The overall study: Bulk RNA from unsorted whole blood was sequenced; chains were unpaired. The study's findings and limits: VDJdb matching, biased toward anti-spike CD8 responses, missed private and CD4 specificities.

Attachment of unique molecular identifiers to individual cDNA molecules was performed. MiXCR, run by TCRdb on the 5' RACE reads, gives a single entry per CDR3 protein. The sample gives about 42,000 distinct CDR3 sequences, around 6.3% of which show up once; around 7.7% is in the top ten. This sequence originates from an adult who was a healthcare worker with PCR-confirmed SARS-CoV-2 infection or an uninfected control (not recorded which). The chain is built from TRBV28 and TRBJ1-1; no definite D call. This specimen consisted of whole blood, obtained at baseline. The CDR3 DNA follows: TGTGCCAGCAGTTTACTGGGGTTGAACACTGAAGCTTTCTTT. Translated, it gives CASSLLGLNTEAFF.